What follows are 27 T cell receptor beta chains derived from one specimen sequenced in a study of T cells in Graves' hyperthyroidism and ophthalmopathy. Amplification targeted TCR beta CDR3 regions from RNA transcripts. The TCR CDR3 was amplified in a first-round RT-PCR using the HTBI primer set. One entry per CDR3 protein results from TCRdb running MiXCR on the multiplex PCR reads. This table holds 250,000 to 300,000 distinct CDR3 sequences, roughly 15% found once. Sequenced material: blood. Source of these receptors: a woman between 40 and 50 years old with Graves' hyperthyroidism that later progressed to Graves' ophthalmopathy.

This clonotype has a count of ten or more. The chain uses TRBV28 and TRBJ1-1, with a weak D call TRBD1 (5 bases). V shed 3 bases and J shed 0 bases, with 14 bases lying between them. The germline gives CDR1 MDHEN, CDR2 SYDVKM. The CDR3 contains 16 residues. This chain's CDR3 is CASSFGAVTMNTEAFF. The CDR3 DNA is TGTGCCAGCAGTTTCGGGGCAGTTACCATGAACACTGAAGCTTTCTTT.

This clonotype was detected ten times or more. This chain joins TRBV7-9 and TRBJ2-5; 8 bases are a match to TRBD2. The germline V gene has CDR1 SEHNR and CDR2 FQNEAQ (reference sequence). V was pared by 5 bases and J by 3 bases, with 8 bases of the junction left unmatched. This CDR3 has 15 amino acids. The CDR3 region is CASSPRGRQEETQYF. The DNA for the CDR3 is TGTGCCAGCAGCCCCCGCGGGAGGCAAGAAGAGACCCAGTACTTC.

This clonotype has at least ten counts. The J gene is TRBJ2-5, the V gene TRBV7-9, with TRBD2 identical over 7 bases. This CDR3 comprises 16 residues. Trimming took 2 bases from V and 3 from J; bases not matched to a gene: 9. Germline CDR1 reads SEHNR; CDR2 reads FQNEAQ (reference sequence). The CDR3 spells CASSLSGGLVKETQYF. CDR3 DNA: TGTGCCAGCAGCTTATCCGGCGGACTAGTTAAAGAGACCCAGTACTTC.

This clonotype was seen many times. V and J are TRBV28 and TRBJ2-7; 7 bases match TRBD1. Germline V gene data show CDR1 as MDHEN and CDR2 as SYDVKM. The CDR3 has 15 residues. With 4 bases clipped from V and 2 bases from J, the junction kept 8 bases outside the gene matches. For the CDR3, the DNA is TGTGCCAGCAGTTCAACAGGGGAATCTACCTACGAGCAGTACTTC. Encoded protein: CASSSTGESTYEQYF.

The chain recombines TRBV5-6 with TRBJ2-5; D not resolved. Trimming took 0 bases from V and 1 from J, leaving 7 bases between them. The CDR3 runs to 14 residues. Germline CDR1 SGHDT, CDR2 YYEEEE. Written as DNA, the CDR3 is TGTGCCAGCAGCTTGGAGCCGAGCCAAGAGACCCAGTACTTC. This encodes CASSLEPSQETQYF.

This clonotype was detected ten times or more. This chain joins TRBV28 and TRBJ2-7, with 9 bases aligning to TRBD2. Germline V gene sequence: CDR1 MDHEN, CDR2 SYDVKM. This CDR3 is 15 amino acids long. The junction had 8 bases not matched to a gene; V was cut back by 3 bases and J by 5 bases. DNA for the CDR3: TGTGCCAGCAGTTTTGCTAGCGGGAAGGTCCACGAGCAGTACTTC. This gives the protein CASSFASGKVHEQYF. Looking up the rest from reference TRBV28 and TRBJ2-7 gives the full variable domain: DVKVTQSSRYLVKRTGEKVFLECVQDMDHENMFWYRQDPGLGLRLIYFSYDVKMKEKGDIPEGYSVSREKKERFSLILESASTNQTSMYLCASSFASGKVHEQYFGPGTRLTVT.

The CDR3 nucleotides read TGCAGTGCCGCCGGCTGGCTTTTCCCCTACGAGCAGTACTTC. Protein product: CSAAGWLFPYEQYF. The chain couples TRBV20-1 to TRBJ2-7; D remains unclear. The germline CDR1 and CDR2 sequences are DFQATT and SNEGSKA (reference sequence). The CDR3 loop spans 14 amino acids. The ends were cut back, 6 bases at V and 2 bases at J, with 17 bases in the middle.

The V gene is TRBV11-2, the J gene TRBJ2-3; D unresolved. The CDR3 has 12 amino acids. With 2 bases removed from V and 14 bases from J, the gap between germline ends came to 14 bases. CDR1 and CDR2 from the germline V gene are SGHAT and FQNNGV. The CDR3 reads CASSLSESGAYF. For the CDR3, the DNA is TGTGCCAGCAGCTTATCAGAGTCTGGAGCGTATTTT. The variable domain in full, with the rest retrieved from reference TRBV11-2 and TRBJ2-3, is EAGVAQSPRYKIIEKRQSVAFWCNPISGHATLYWYQQILGQGPKLLIQFQNNGVVDDSQLPKDRFSAERLKGVDSTLKIQPAKLEDSAVYLCASSLSESGAYFGPGTRLTVL.

The sample holds many counts of this clonotype. V is TRBV2 and J is TRBJ1-5, with D possibly matching TRBD1 (5 bases). V was pared by 1 base and J by 6 bases, with 10 bases between. The CDR3 is made up of 14 amino acids. Germline V lookup: CDR1 SNHLY, CDR2 FYNNEI. The CDR3 loop reads CASSEGQGSQPQHF. For the CDR3, the DNA is TGTGCCAGCAGTGAAGGGCAGGGAAGTCAGCCCCAGCATTTT.

The V gene is TRBV9, the J gene TRBJ2-1; D is uncertain. This CDR3 has 15 amino acids. V was trimmed by 0 bases and J by 2 bases, leaving 9 bases between them. The V gene's germline CDR1 is SGDLS and CDR2 YYNGEE. CDR3 in amino acids: CASSVGPSPYNEQFF. CDR3 in DNA: TGTGCCAGCAGCGTAGGTCCATCTCCCTACAATGAGCAGTTCTTC.

The J gene is TRBJ1-1, the V gene TRBV28, with D uncertain. V was cut by 2 bases and J by 5 bases, with 6 bases left in between. The germline V gene encodes CDR1 MDHEN and CDR2 SYDVKM. CDR3 length: 12 residues. CDR3 residues: CASSLEVTEAFF. The CDR3, as DNA: TGTGCCAGCAGTTTAGAAGTAACTGAAGCTTTCTTT.

This clonotype was detected ten times or more. The V and J genes are TRBV27 and TRBJ2-4; D is unclear. This CDR3 region has 18 residues. The V gene's germline CDR1 is MNHEY and CDR2 SMNVEV (reference sequence). V was cut by 4 bases and J by 7 bases, with 26 bases left in between. The CDR3 DNA is TGTGCCAGCAGTTCCCCCCAGCCGACCAAGGAAGGTTGGAACATTCAGTACTTC. Amino acid sequence: CASSSPQPTKEGWNIQYF.

This clonotype was recorded many times. The CDR3 DNA reads TGTGCCAGCAGCTCAGGGGTTGTGGGGTCCCAGTACTTC. Its translation is CASSSGVVGSQYF. The chain couples TRBV11-2 to TRBJ2-5; a possible D gene is TRBD1 (6 bases). The CDR3 length is 13 residues. CDR1 and CDR2 from the germline V gene are SGHAT and FQNNGV. Trimming stripped 4 bases from V and 9 bases from J, with 15 bases between.

In its sample, this clonotype was seen many times. The chain couples TRBV6-1 to TRBJ2-7, with 8 bases that match TRBD2. The CDR3 loop spans 15 amino acids. V lost 7 bases and J lost 5; bases outside the gene matches: 13. CDR1 is MNHNS and CDR2 is SASEGT in the germline V gene. For the CDR3, the DNA is TGTGCCAGCAAGTATACCGGGACTAGGGGAAACGAGCAGTACTTC. Its translation is CASKYTGTRGNEQYF.

Note on this clonotype: Likely a read error: the CDR3 ends without its conserved phenylalanine or tryptophan. V and J are TRBV5-4 and TRBJ2-1; D is unresolved. Trimming stripped 0 bases from V and 2 bases from J, with 9 bases between. The germline gives CDR1 SGHNT, CDR2 YYREEE (reference sequence). The CDR3 sequence is 15 residues long. CDR3 bases: TGTGCCAGCAGCTTGGAAGCAGTTCCCTACAATGAGCAGTTCTGC. Amino acids: CASSLEAVPYNEQFC.

The chain couples TRBV25-1 to TRBJ2-2, with D possibly being TRBD1 or TRBD2 (5 bases each). The CDR3 extends over 14 amino acids. CDR1 and CDR2 from the germline V gene are MGHDK and SYGVNS. Trimming shortened V by 2 bases and J by 6 bases, and 10 bases separated the two germline ends. In DNA form, the CDR3 reads TGTGCCAGCAGTGAACTCAGGGACCCCGGGGAGCTGTTTTTT. Encoded protein: CASSELRDPGELFF. The whole variable domain, filled in from reference TRBV25-1 and TRBJ2-2, reads EADIYQTPRYLVIGTGKKITLECSQTMGHDKMYWYQQDPGMELHLIHYSYGVNSTEKGDLSSESTVSRIRTEHFPLTLESARPSHTSQYLCASSELRDPGELFFGEGSRLTVL.

J is TRBJ2-7 and V is TRBV19, with D possibly TRBD1 on 5 matching bases. In germline, CDR1 is LNHDA, CDR2 SQIVND (reference sequence). The CDR3 loop spans 15 amino acids. Trimming removed 3 bases at V and 0 bases at J, with 12 bases between. The CDR3 sequence: CASSIRAASSYEQYF. CDR3 coding DNA: TGTGCCAGTAGTATCAGGGCAGCCAGCTCCTACGAGCAGTACTTC.

In its sample, this clonotype was seen many times. The gene calls are TRBV27 and TRBJ1-1; tentative D call: TRBD1 (5 bases). The CDR3 extends over 14 amino acids. Trimming removed 2 bases at V and 5 bases at J, with 12 bases between. Germline values: CDR1 MNHEY, CDR2 SMNVEV (reference sequence). CDR3 loop: CASSLKGINTEAFF. CDR3 coding DNA: TGTGCCAGCAGTTTAAAGGGGATTAATACTGAAGCTTTCTTT.

The chain joins TRBV19 to TRBJ2-7; 7 bases map to TRBD2. CDR1 and CDR2 (germline): LNHDA, SQIVND (reference sequence). The CDR3 is 15 residues long. The ends lost 6 bases at V and 5 bases at J; junction bases unmatched: 13. In DNA form, the CDR3 reads TGTGCCAGTAGGATGGGAGGGGCGCACCAGGACGAGCAGTACTTC. It yields the protein CASRMGGAHQDEQYF.

This clonotype turned up a few times. The gene calls are TRBV3-1 and TRBJ2-3; 8 nucleotides match TRBD2. From germline, CDR1 is LGHDT and CDR2 YNNKEL (reference sequence). J gave up 4 bases and V 1 base, and 7 bases lay outside the gene matches. There are 16 residues in the CDR3. In DNA form, the CDR3 reads TGTGCCAGCAGCCAAGTGGGGGCGGGAGGAGCAGATACGCAGTATTTT. This codes for CASSQVGAGGADTQYF.

This clonotype showed up many times. The genes are TRBV28 and TRBJ2-5; 7 bases are a match to TRBD2. Germline CDR1 MDHEN, CDR2 SYDVKM. The CDR3 has 15 amino acids. Trimming removed 7 bases from V and 5 bases from J; junction bases left unmatched: 13. CDR3 protein: CASISRGRALETQYF. CDR3 DNA: TGTGCCAGCATCTCGCGGGGGAGGGCCTTGGAGACCCAGTACTTC.

This clonotype showed up many times. The V gene is TRBV7-9, the J gene TRBJ2-5, with D possibly being TRBD1 (6 bases). Germline CDR1 and CDR2: SEHNR and FQNEAQ (reference sequence). The CDR3 runs 16 residues. Trimming left V 2 bases short and J 5 bases short, with 18 bases between. CDR3 nucleotide sequence: TGTGCCAGCAGCTTATGGTTCGATAGGACAGAGGAGACCCAGTACTTC. The encoded protein is CASSLWFDRTEETQYF. Using reference TRBV7-9 and TRBJ2-5 for the parts outside the CDR3, the full variable domain is DTGVSQNPRHKITKRGQNVTFRCDPISEHNRLYWYRQTLGQGPEFLTYFQNEAQLEKSRLLSDRFSAERPKGSFSTLEIQRTEQGDSAMYLCASSLWFDRTEETQYFGPGTRLLVL.

This clonotype was seen ten or more times. This chain uses TRBV10-3 with TRBJ1-6; D is perhaps TRBD1 (6 bases). Germline CDR1 ENHRY, CDR2 SYGVKD. The length of the CDR3 is 13 residues. The V end lost 0 bases, the J end lost 9 bases, and 6 bases lay between the germline ends. The CDR3: CAISESTGSPLHF. The CDR3 bases are TGTGCCATCAGTGAGTCGACAGGTTCACCCCTCCACTTT.

This clonotype was recorded many times. The chain carries TRBV7-9 and TRBJ2-3; D perhaps matches TRBD2 (5 bases). The CDR3 consists of 17 residues. From germline, CDR1 is SEHNR and CDR2 FQNEAQ (reference sequence). Trimming left V 1 base short and J 3 bases short, with 17 bases between. The CDR3 coding sequence is TGTGCCAGCAGCTTAGAGGCAGTCTCTCTAGCAACAGATACGCAGTATTTT. It yields the protein CASSLEAVSLATDTQYF.

This clonotype appeared many times. The chain combines TRBV9 with TRBJ1-3, with no clear D. There are 13 residues in the CDR3. Germline V gene lookup returns CDR1 SGDLS and CDR2 YYNGEE. V was pared by 2 bases and J by 3 bases, with 6 bases between. CDR3 DNA: TGTGCCAGCAGCGTTGGTAATGGAAACACCATATATTTT. Translating gives CASSVGNGNTIYF. The full variable domain, completed using reference TRBV9 and TRBJ1-3, is DSGVTQTPKHLITATGQRVTLRCSPRSGDLSVYWYQQSLDQGLQFLIQYYNGEERAKGNILERFSAQQFPDLHSELNLSSLELGDSALYFCASSVGNGNTIYFGEGSWLTVV.

This clonotype was counted ten times or more. The chain recombines TRBV12-3 or TRBV12-4 with TRBJ2-1; perhaps D is TRBD1 or TRBD2 (5 bases each). Trimming removed 6 bases from V and 6 bases from J, with 18 bases in between. This CDR3 is 15 amino acids long. This chain's CDR3 is CASRPGTLPLNEQFF. The CDR3 DNA reads TGTGCCAGCAGGCCCGGGACCTTACCTCTCAATGAGCAGTTCTTC.

This clonotype was seen ten or more times. Here the CDR3 reads CASNPWTYAPDTQYF. The CDR3 DNA sequence: TGTGCCAGCAACCCTTGGACCTACGCCCCAGATACGCAGTATTTT. The V call is TRBV6-1, the J call TRBJ2-3, with D unresolved. CDR3 length: 15 amino acids. Per the germline V gene, CDR1 is MNHNS and CDR2 is SASEGT. With 7 bases removed from V and 4 bases from J, the gap between germline ends came to 18 bases.